This T cell receptor beta chain was sequenced during a study of blood T cell repertoires in COVID-19. CDR1 and CDR2 from the germline V gene are SGHTA and FQGNSA. V shed 4 bases and J 9 bases; nucleotides not matched to a gene: 12. The CDR3 has 16 amino acids. Study processing details: Quantification of nucleated cells was approximated via reference gene primer amplification. Repertoires were generated with immunoSEQ multiplex PCR, while TCRdb's copy carries only in-frame clones and drops some. That table gives V, J and clone size, and the DNA gave D and trimming. The sample lists 62,000 or so clones; roughly nine tenths were seen once.

V usage is TRBV7-2 and J usage is TRBJ2-3, with 11 bases fitting TRBD2. Sample: peripheral blood. This TCR came from a man aged 50 to 59 with active COVID-19. The CDR3 DNA reads as TGTGCCAGCAGCTCACTCGGACTAGCGGGCGGTCTCACGCAGTATTTT. The encoded protein is CASSSLGLAGGLTQYF. Together with reference TRBV7-2 and TRBJ2-3, the CDR3 gives the full variable domain: GAGVSQSPSNKVTEKGKDVELRCDPISGHTALYWYRQSLGQGLEFLIYFQGNSAPDKSGLPSDRFSAERTGGSVSTLTIQRTQQEDSAVYLCASSSLGLAGGLTQYFGPGTRLTVL.